The TCR beta chain described here comes from a study of identifying expanded T cells in peripheral blood. General study results and limits: Across healthy donors, higher total template counts meant significantly greater roughly 2-week count variance.

TCRdb keeps only in-frame clones here, not all; method: immunoSEQ multiplex PCR. The sample holds about 110,000 clones, more than 85% seen once. The CDR3 contains 12 residues. The germline V and J ends were trimmed by 3 bases and 7 bases, with 9 bases remaining between them. Germline CDR1 is SEHNR and CDR2 is FQNEAQ (reference sequence). On this clone itself: What it binds is not known.

The sample consisted of blood. The rearrangement links TRBV7-9 to TRBJ1-1, with D possibly matching TRBD1 (5 bases). This receptor was identified in a person between 18 and 69 years old in good health. The CDR3 is CASSFGDFEAFF. For the CDR3, the DNA is TGTGCCAGCAGCTTCGGGGACTTTGAAGCTTTCTTT.